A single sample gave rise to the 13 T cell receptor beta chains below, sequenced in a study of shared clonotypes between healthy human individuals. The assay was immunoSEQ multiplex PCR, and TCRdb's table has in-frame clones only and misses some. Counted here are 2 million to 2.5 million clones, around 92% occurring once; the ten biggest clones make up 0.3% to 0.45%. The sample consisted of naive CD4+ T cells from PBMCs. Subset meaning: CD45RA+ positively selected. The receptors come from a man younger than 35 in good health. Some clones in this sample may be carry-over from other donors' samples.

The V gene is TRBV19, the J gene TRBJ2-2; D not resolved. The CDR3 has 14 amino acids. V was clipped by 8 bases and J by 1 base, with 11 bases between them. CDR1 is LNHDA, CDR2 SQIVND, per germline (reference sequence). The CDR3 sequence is CASLGYLNTGELFF. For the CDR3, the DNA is TGTGCCAGTCTGGGGTACTTGAACACCGGGGAGCTGTTTTTT. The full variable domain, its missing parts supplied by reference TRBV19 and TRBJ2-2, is DGGITQSPKYLFRKEGQNVTLSCEQNLNHDAMYWYRQDPGQGLRLIYYSQIVNDFQKGDIAEGYSVSREKKESFPLTVTSAQKNPTAFYLCASLGYLNTGELFFGEGSRLTVL.

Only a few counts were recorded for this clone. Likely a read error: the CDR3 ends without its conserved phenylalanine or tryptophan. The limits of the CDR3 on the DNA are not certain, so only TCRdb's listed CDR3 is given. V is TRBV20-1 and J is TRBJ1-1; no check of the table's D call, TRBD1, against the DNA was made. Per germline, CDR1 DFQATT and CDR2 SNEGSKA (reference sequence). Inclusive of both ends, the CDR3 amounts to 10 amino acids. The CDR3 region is CSAGVLTFVT.

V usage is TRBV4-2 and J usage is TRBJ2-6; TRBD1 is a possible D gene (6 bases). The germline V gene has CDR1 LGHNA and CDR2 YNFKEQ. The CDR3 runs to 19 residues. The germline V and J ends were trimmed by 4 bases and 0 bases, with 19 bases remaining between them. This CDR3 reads CASSLRGQNTPSGANVLTF. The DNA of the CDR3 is TGTGCCAGCAGCCTGCGCGGACAGAATACTCCCTCTGGGGCCAACGTCCTGACTTTC.

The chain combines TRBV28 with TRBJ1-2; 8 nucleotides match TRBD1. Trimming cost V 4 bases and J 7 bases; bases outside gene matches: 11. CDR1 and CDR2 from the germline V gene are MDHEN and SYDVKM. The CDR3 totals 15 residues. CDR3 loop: CASSYQGALHFGYTF. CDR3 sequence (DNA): TGTGCCAGCAGTTACCAGGGGGCGCTTCATTTTGGCTACACCTTC.

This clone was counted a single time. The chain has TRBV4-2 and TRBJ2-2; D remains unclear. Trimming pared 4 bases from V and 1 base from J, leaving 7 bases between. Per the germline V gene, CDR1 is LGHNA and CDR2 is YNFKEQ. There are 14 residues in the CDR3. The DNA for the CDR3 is TGTGCCAGCAGCCTGACACTGAACACCGGGGAGCTGTTTTTT. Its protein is CASSLTLNTGELFF.

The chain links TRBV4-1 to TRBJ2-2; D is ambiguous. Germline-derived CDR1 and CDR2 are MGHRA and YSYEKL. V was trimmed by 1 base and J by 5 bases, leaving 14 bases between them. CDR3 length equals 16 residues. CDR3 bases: TGCGCCAGCAGCCAAGCTAGACCAAAATTGACCGGGGAGCTGTTTTTT. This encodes CASSQARPKLTGELFF.

CDR3 nucleotides: TGTGCCAGCAGCCCCACTGACCCCTACAATGAGCAGTTCTTC. Translation gives CASSPTDPYNEQFF. This chain joins TRBV7-3 and TRBJ2-1, with no clear D. The germline CDR1 and CDR2 sequences are SGHTA and FQGTGA. CDR3 size: 14 residues. With 5 bases removed from V and 2 bases from J, the gap between germline ends came to 10 bases.

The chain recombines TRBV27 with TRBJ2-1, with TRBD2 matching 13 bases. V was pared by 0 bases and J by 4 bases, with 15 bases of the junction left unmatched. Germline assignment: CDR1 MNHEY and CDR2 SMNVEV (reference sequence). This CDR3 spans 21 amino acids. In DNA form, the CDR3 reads TGTGCCAGCAGTTTATCGTTTTTGGGGACTAGCGGGAATTGGGGTTACAATGAGCAGTTCTTC. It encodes CASSLSFLGTSGNWGYNEQFF.

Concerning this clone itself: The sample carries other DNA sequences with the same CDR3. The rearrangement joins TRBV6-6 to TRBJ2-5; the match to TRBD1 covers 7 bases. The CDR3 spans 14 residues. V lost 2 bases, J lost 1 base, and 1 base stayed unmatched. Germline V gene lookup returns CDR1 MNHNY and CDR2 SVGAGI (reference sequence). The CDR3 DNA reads TGTGCCAGCAGTTACAGGGGGCCCCAAGAGACCCAGTACTTC. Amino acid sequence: CASSYRGPQETQYF.

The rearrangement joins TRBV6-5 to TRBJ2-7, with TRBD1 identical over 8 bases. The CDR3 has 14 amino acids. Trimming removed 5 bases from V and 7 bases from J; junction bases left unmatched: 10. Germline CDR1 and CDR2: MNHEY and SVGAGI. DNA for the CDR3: TGTGCCAGCAGTCGAGTGACAGGGGCCCGGGAGCAGTACTTC. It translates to CASSRVTGAREQYF.

The chain's CDR3 is CAISGDRGLADSYNEQFF. CDR3 nucleotides: TGTGCCATCAGCGGGGACAGGGGACTAGCGGATTCCTACAATGAGCAGTTCTTC. This chain connects TRBV10-3 to TRBJ2-1, with D maybe TRBD2 (11 bases). The CDR3 extends over 18 amino acids. Germline lookup yields CDR1 ENHRY and CDR2 SYGVKD. The germline V and J ends were trimmed by 6 bases and 1 base, with 22 bases remaining between them.

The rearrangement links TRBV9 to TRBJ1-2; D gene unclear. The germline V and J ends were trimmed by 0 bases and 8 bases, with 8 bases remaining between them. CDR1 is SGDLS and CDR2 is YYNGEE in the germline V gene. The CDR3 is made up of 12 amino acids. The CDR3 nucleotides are TGTGCCAGCAGCGTAGGCGGGGAAGGCTACACCTTC. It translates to CASSVGGEGYTF.

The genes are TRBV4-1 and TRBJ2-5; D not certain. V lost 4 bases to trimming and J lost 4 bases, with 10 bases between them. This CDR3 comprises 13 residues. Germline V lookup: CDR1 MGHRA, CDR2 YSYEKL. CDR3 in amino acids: CASSLTVSETQYF. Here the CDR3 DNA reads TGCGCCAGCAGCCTGACGGTATCAGAGACCCAGTACTTC.